This T cell receptor beta chain was found in a study of blood T cells in healthy people across ages. The wider study: About one barcoded beta molecule per two T cells came from capture by template switching.

Turning to this clonotype: The conserved closing phenylalanine or tryptophan is absent in this CDR3, likely reflecting a read error.

A sample-barcoded 5' primer and a J-beta primer mix were used in a second PCR of roughly 6 to 11 cycles. TCRdb recomputed calls from the 5' RACE reads with MiXCR, one row per CDR3 protein. The sample holds around 1.7 million distinct CDR3 sequences, 28% seen once. The CDR3 sequence is 15 residues long. V gave up 8 bases and J gave up 6 bases, with 25 bases separating them. Germline assignment: CDR1 GTSNPN and CDR2 SVGIG (reference sequence). Total RNA, at least 6 micrograms per sample, was extracted from PBMCs. The genes are TRBV30 and TRBJ1-2; D not resolved. Sample: blood. The receptor comes from a woman in her twenties or thirties in good health. This CDR3 reads CAGRTHLLVGNGYTV. CDR3 nucleotides: TGTGCCGGGCGTACGCACCTCTTGGTAGGGAATGGCTACACCGTC.